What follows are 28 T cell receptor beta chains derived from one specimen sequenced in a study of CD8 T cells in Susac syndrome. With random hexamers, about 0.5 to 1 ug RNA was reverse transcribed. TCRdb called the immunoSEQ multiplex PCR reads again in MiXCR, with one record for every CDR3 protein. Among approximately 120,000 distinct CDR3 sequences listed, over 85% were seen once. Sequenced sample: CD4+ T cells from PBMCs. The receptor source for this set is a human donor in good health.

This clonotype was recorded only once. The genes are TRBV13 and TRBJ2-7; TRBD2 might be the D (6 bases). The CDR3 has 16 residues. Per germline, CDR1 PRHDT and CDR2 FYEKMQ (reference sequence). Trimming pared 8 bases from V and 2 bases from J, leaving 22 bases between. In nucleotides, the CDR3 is TGTGCCAGCTGGATCGGGAGTGCACCCGAGGCCTACGAGCAGTACTTC. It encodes CASWIGSAPEAYEQYF. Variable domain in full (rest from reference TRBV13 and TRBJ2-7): AAGVIQSPRHLIKEKRETATLKCYPIPRHDTVYWYQQGPGQDPQFLISFYEKMQSDKGSIPDRFSAQQFSDYHSELNMSSLELGDSALYFCASWIGSAPEAYEQYFGPGTRLTVT.

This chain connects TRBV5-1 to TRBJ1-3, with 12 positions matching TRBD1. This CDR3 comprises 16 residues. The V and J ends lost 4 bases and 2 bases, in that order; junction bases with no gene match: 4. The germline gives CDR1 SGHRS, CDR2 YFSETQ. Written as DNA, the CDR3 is TGCGCCAGCAGCGGGACAGGGGGCAACACTGGAAACACCATATATTTT. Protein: CASSGTGGNTGNTIYF.

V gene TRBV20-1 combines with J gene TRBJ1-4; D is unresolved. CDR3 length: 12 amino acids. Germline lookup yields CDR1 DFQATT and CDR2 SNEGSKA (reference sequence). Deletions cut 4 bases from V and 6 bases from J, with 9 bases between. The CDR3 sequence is CSAMGGYEKLFF. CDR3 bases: TGCAGTGCTATGGGCGGTTATGAAAAACTGTTTTTT.

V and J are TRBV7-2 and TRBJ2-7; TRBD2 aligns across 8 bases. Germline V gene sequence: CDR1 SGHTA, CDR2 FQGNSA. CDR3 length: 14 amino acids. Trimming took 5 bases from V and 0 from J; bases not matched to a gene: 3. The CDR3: CASSRGGNSYEQYF. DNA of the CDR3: TGTGCCAGCAGCCGGGGGGGGAACTCCTACGAGCAGTACTTC.

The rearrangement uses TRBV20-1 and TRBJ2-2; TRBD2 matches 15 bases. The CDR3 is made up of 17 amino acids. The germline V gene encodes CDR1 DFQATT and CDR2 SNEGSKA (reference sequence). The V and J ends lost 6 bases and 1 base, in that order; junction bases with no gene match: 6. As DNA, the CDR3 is TGCAGTGCGGGGGGACTAGCGGGAGGACTGAACACCGGGGAGCTGTTTTTT. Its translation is CSAGGLAGGLNTGELFF.

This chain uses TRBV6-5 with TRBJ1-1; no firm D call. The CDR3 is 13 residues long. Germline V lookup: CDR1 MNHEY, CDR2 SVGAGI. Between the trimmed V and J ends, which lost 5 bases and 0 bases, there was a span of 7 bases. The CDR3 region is CASSASVNTEAFF. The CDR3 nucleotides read TGTGCCAGCAGTGCCTCAGTGAACACTGAAGCTTTCTTT.

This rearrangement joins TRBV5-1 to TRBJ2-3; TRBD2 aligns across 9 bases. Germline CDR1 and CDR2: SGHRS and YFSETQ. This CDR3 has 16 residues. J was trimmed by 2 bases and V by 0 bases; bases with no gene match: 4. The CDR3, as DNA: TGCGCCAGCAGCTTGGGGGCTAGCGGGAACACAGATACGCAGTATTTT. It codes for CASSLGASGNTDTQYF.

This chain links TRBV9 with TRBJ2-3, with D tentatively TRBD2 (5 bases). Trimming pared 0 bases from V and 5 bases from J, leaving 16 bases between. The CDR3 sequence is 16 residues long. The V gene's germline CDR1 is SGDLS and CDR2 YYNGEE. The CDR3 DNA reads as TGTGCCAGCAGCGTAGAGGTGGGAGCTTCGGTAGATACGCAGTATTTT. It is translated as CASSVEVGASVDTQYF.

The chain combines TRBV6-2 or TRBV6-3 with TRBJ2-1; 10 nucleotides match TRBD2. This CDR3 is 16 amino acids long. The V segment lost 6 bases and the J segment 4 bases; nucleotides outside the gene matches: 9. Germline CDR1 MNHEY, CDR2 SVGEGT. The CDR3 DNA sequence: TGTGCCAGCAGCCACGGGGCAGCGGGAGGGTACAATGAGCAGTTCTTC. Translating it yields CASSHGAAGGYNEQFF.

The CDR3 region has the DNA TGTGCCAGCAGCACCCGGACAGGGGGAAACACCGGGGAGCTGTTTTTT. Translated: CASSTRTGGNTGELFF. The rearrangement joins TRBV6-6 to TRBJ2-2, with TRBD1 matching 10 bases. V was clipped by 6 bases and J by 2 bases; unmatched bases: 6. Germline loops: CDR1 MNHNY, CDR2 SVGAGI (reference sequence). The CDR3 length is 16 residues.

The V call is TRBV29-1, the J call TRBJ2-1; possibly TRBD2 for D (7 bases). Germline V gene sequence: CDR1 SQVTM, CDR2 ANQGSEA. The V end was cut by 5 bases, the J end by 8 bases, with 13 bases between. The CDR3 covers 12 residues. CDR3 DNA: TGCAGCGTTTTCCTAGGGGGGGATGAGCAGTTCTTC. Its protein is CSVFLGGDEQFF.

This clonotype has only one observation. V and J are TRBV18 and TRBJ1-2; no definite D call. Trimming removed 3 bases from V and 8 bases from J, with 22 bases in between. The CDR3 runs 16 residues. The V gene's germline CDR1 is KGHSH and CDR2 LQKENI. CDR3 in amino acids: CASSPQTQGMRMGYTF. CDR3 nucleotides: TGTGCCAGCTCACCCCAAACTCAAGGAATGAGGATGGGCTACACCTTC.

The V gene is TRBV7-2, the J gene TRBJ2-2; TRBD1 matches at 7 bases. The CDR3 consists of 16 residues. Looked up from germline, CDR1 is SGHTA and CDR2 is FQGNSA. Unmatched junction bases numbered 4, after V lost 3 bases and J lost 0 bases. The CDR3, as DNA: TGTGCCAGCAGCTTTACCGGGACAGCGAACACCGGGGAGCTGTTTTTT. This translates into CASSFTGTANTGELFF.

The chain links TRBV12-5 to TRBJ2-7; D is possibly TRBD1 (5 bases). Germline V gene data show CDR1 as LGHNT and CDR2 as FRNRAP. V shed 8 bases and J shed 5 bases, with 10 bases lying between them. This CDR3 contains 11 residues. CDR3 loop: CASSGFDEQYF. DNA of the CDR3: TGTGCTAGTTCAGGGTTTGACGAGCAGTACTTC. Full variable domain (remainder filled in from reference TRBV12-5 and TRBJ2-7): DARVTQTPRHKVTEMGQEVTMRCQPILGHNTVFWYRQTMMQGLELLAYFRNRAPLDDSGMPKDRFSAEMPDATLATLKIQPSEPRDSAVYFCASSGFDEQYFGPGTRLTVT.

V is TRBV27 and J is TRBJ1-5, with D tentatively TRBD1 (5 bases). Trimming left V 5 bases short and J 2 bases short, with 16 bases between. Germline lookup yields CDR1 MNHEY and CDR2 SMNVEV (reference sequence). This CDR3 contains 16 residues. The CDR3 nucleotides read TGTGCCAGCAGTCTCTGGGACCCGCGGCGCAATCAGCCCCAGCATTTT. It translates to CASSLWDPRRNQPQHF.

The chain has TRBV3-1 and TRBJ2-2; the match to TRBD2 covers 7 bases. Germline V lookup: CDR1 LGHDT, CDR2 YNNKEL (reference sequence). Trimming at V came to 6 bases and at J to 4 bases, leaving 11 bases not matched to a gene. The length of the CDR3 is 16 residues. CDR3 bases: TGTGCCAGCAGTCCTCCAACTAGCGCTATCACCGGGGAGCTGTTTTTT. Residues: CASSPPTSAITGELFF.

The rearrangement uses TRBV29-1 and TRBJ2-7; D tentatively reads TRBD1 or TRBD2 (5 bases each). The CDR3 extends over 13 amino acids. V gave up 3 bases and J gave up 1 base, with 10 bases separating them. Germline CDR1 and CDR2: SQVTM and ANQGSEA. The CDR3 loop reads CSVEGTQSYEQYF. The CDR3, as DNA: TGCAGCGTTGAGGGGACCCAGTCCTACGAGCAGTACTTC.

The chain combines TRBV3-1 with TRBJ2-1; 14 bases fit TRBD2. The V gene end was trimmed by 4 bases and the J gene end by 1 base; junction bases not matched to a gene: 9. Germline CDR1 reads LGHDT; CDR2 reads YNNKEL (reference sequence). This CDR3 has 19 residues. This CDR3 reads CASSRETSGRALSYNEQFF. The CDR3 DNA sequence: TGTGCCAGCAGCCGAGAGACTAGCGGGAGGGCCCTATCCTACAATGAGCAGTTCTTC.

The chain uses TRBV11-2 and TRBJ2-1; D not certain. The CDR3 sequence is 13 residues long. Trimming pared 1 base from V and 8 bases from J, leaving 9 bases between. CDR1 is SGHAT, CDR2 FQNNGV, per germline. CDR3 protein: CASSLGQVDEQFF. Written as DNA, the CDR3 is TGTGCCAGCAGCTTAGGGCAAGTGGATGAGCAGTTCTTC.

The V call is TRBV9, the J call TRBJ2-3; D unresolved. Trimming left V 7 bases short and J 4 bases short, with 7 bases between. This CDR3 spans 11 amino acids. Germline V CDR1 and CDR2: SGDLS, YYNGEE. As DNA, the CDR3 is TGTGCCAGCGGTTCGGCAGATACGCAGTATTTT. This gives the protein CASGSADTQYF. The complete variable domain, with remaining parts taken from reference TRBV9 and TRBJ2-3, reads DSGVTQTPKHLITATGQRVTLRCSPRSGDLSVYWYQQSLDQGLQFLIQYYNGEERAKGNILERFSAQQFPDLHSELNLSSLELGDSALYFCASGSADTQYFGPGTRLTVL.

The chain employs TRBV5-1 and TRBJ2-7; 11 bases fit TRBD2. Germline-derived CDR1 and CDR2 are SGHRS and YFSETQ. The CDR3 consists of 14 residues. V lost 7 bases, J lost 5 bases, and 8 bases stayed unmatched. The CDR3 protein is CASGETSGNNEQYF. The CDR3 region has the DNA TGCGCCAGCGGGGAGACTAGCGGGAACAACGAGCAGTACTTC.

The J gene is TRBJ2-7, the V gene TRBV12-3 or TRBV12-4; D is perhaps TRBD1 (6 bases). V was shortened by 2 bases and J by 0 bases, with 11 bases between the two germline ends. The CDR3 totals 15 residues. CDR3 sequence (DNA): TGTGCCAGCAGTTTACGGTTGGACAGCTCCTACGAGCAGTACTTC. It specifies CASSLRLDSSYEQYF.

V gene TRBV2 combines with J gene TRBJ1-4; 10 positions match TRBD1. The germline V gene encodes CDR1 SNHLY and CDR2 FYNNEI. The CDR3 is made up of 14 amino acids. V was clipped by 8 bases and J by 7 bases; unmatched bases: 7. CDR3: CASVGQGGSEKLFF. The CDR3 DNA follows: TGTGCCAGCGTCGGACAGGGGGGGAGTGAAAAACTGTTTTTT. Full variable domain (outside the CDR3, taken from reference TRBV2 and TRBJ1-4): EPEVTQTPSHQVTQMGQEVILRCVPISNHLYFYWYRQILGQKVEFLVSFYNNEISEKSEIFDDQFSVERPDGSNFTLKIRSTKLEDSAMYFCASVGQGGSEKLFFGSGTQLSVL.

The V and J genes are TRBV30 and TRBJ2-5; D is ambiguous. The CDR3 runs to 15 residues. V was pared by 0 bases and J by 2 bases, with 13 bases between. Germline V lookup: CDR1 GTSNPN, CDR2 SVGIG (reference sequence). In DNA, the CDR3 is TGTGCCTGGAGTGTAGGTCTGACGCAACAAGAGACCCAGTACTTC. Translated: CAWSVGLTQQETQYF.

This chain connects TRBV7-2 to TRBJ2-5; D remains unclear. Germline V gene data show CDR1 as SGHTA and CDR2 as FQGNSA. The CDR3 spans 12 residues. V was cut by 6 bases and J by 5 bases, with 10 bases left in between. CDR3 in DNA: TGTGCCAGCAGTTACTACCGGGAGACCCAGTACTTC. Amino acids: CASSYYRETQYF. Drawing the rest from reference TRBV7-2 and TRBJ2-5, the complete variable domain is GAGVSQSPSNKVTEKGKDVELRCDPISGHTALYWYRQSLGQGLEFLIYFQGNSAPDKSGLPSDRFSAERTGGSVSTLTIQRTQQEDSAVYLCASSYYRETQYFGPGTRLLVL.

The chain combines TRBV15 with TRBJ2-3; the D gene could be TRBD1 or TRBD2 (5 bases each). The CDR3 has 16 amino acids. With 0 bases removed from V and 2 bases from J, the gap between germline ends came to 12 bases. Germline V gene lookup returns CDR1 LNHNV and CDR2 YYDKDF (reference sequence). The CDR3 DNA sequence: TGTGCCACCAGCAGAGACGGGGACCATTCCACAGATACGCAGTATTTT. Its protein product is CATSRDGDHSTDTQYF.

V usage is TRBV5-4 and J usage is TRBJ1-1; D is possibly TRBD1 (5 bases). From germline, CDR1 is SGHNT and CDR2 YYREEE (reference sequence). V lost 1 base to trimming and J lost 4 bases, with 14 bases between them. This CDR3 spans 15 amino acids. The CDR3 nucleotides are TGTGCCAGCAGCTTGTGGGGACCCGGGGGCACTGAAGCTTTCTTT. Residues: CASSLWGPGGTEAFF.

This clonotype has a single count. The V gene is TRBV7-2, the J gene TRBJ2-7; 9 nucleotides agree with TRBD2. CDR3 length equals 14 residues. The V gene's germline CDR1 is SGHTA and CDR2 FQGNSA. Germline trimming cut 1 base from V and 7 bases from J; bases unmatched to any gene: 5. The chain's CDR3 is CASSLGWREGEQYF. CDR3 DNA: TGTGCCAGCAGCTTAGGTTGGCGGGAGGGGGAGCAGTACTTC.